The present T cell receptor beta chain was sequenced within a study of post-analysis software for immune sequencing data. As for the study in general: Relapsing-remitting, secondary progressive and progressive-relapsing forms made up the multiple sclerosis disease courses. Study findings and constraints: Versus controls, multiple sclerosis patients showed significantly lower diversity (normalized Chao1). The five TRBV segments detected at higher frequency in patients than in controls included TRBV5-6, TRBV5-1 and TRBV20-1.

This clonotype was seen a handful of times. The antigen remains unidentified. This may arise from a read error, as a much more abundant clone is one base away. CDR1 is SEHNR and CDR2 is FQNEAQ in the germline V gene (reference sequence). V lost 11 bases, J lost 5 bases, and 13 bases lay in between. This CDR3 contains 12 residues. Unique molecular identifiers were present in the TCR beta cDNA libraries. Input amounts of roughly 0.9 to 10 million T cells were used. These gave around 500,000 cDNA molecules, so each molecule approximated one T cell. TCRdb independently ran MiXCR on the PCR reads; one entry per CDR3 protein. The sample has 250,000 to 300,000 distinct CDR3 sequences, 35% to 40% seen once.

The TCR originated in a girl aged 10-17 years with multiple sclerosis. The chain couples TRBV7-9 to TRBJ2-1; D not certain. The sequencing input was blood. The CDR3 DNA is TGTGCCCATAAAGGACCGGACAATGAGCAGTTCTTC. Protein: CAHKGPDNEQFF. Full variable domain (outside the CDR3, taken from reference TRBV7-9 and TRBJ2-1): DTGVSQNPRHKITKRGQNVTFRCDPISEHNRLYWYRQTLGQGPEFLTYFQNEAQLEKSRLLSDRFSAERPKGSFSTLEIQRTEQGDSAMYLCAHKGPDNEQFFGPGTRLTVL.